This T cell receptor (beta chain) comes out of a study of cytomegalovirus exposure and HLA in healthy donors. Germline loops: CDR1 SEHNR, CDR2 FQNEAQ (reference sequence). The CDR3 spans 16 residues. With 5 bases clipped from V and 2 bases from J, the junction kept 12 bases outside the gene matches. A multiplex PCR was run with 60 Vbeta primers and 13 Jbeta primers. Sequencing was performed with immunoSEQ multiplex PCR; in TCRdb, only in-frame clones are kept and a portion is missing. Its clone listing holds about 200,000 clones. This TCR was recovered from a girl aged 2-15 years in good health and CMV-seropositive. V gene TRBV7-9 combines with J gene TRBJ2-7, with 7 bases aligning to TRBD2. The sequencing input was PBMCs. The CDR3 reads CASSPHTASGPYEQYF. The DNA for the CDR3 is TGTGCCAGCAGCCCTCATACGGCTAGCGGACCCTACGAGCAGTACTTC.